The next 15 T cell receptor beta chains were all read from a single sample in a study of spatial heterogeneity in lung cancer. TCRdb fed the 5' RACE reads into MiXCR, producing one record per CDR3 protein. This table holds around 48,000 distinct CDR3 sequences, approximately 5.3% found once. Indicated time point: sample taken at primary tumor resection. Sample: PBMCs, taken at surgery. Receptors were obtained from a male donor with early-stage non-small cell lung cancer.

This clonotype was seen repeatedly, ten times or more. This chain links TRBV4-3 with TRBJ2-1; no definite D call. This CDR3 spans 14 amino acids. The V end was cut by 2 bases, the J end by 5 bases, with 10 bases between. The germline CDR1 and CDR2 sequences are LGHNA and YSLEER. The CDR3 region is CASSQRRRDNEQFF. In nucleotides, the CDR3 is TGCGCCAGCAGCCAAAGACGTAGAGACAATGAGCAGTTCTTC.

The sample holds many counts of this clonotype. The chain is built from TRBV5-1 and TRBJ2-7; perhaps TRBD1 as D (5 bases). Germline lookup yields CDR1 SGHRS and CDR2 YFSETQ. This CDR3 contains 14 residues. Trimming stripped 7 bases from V and 0 bases from J, with 14 bases between. DNA of the CDR3: TGCGCCAGCGTAGGGGTCCCCGGCTCCTACGAGCAGTACTTC. Its translation: CASVGVPGSYEQYF.

The sample holds many counts of this clonotype. The chain couples TRBV20-1 to TRBJ2-1, with D maybe TRBD2 (6 bases). The CDR3 contains 15 residues. Germline V gene data show CDR1 as DFQATT and CDR2 as SNEGSKA (reference sequence). Between the trimmed V and J ends, which lost 0 bases and 9 bases, there was a span of 18 bases. CDR3 amino acids: CSARDRTTGAGEQFF. The CDR3, as DNA: TGCAGTGCTAGAGACCGGACTACGGGAGCGGGTGAGCAGTTCTTC.

Ten or more counts support this clonotype. The rearrangement joins TRBV28 to TRBJ2-3, with 8 bases aligning to TRBD1. V lost 6 bases and J lost 0; bases outside the gene matches: 8. The germline V gene has CDR1 MDHEN and CDR2 SYDVKM. The CDR3 is 16 residues long. CDR3 sequence: CASSSAGQASTDTQYF. Here the CDR3 DNA reads TGTGCCAGCAGCTCCGCGGGACAGGCTAGCACAGATACGCAGTATTTT.

At least ten counts were recorded for this clonotype. V and J are TRBV30 and TRBJ2-1; D could derive from TRBD1 or TRBD2 (5 bases each). V was trimmed by 3 bases and J by 5 bases, leaving 14 bases between them. The germline CDR1 and CDR2 sequences are GTSNPN and SVGIG (reference sequence). This CDR3 is 14 amino acids long. CDR3 sequence reads: CAWRVGAGDNEQFF. The CDR3 DNA reads as TGTGCCTGGAGGGTTGGGGCCGGGGACAATGAGCAGTTCTTC.

This clonotype was counted ten times or more. V gene TRBV29-1 combines with J gene TRBJ2-7, with 16 bases matching TRBD2. After removal of 6 bases from V and 2 bases from J, the junction contained 4 bases not matched to a gene. The V gene's germline CDR1 is SQVTM and CDR2 ANQGSEA. This CDR3 is 15 amino acids long. CDR3 amino acids: CSVTGLAGGAYEQYF. CDR3 coding DNA: TGCAGCGTCACGGGACTAGCGGGAGGGGCCTACGAGCAGTACTTC.

The V gene is TRBV7-6, the J gene TRBJ2-3; TRBD1 aligns across 9 bases. Germline CDR1 SGHVS, CDR2 FNYEAQ. This CDR3 comprises 16 residues. Trimming removed 5 bases from V and 5 bases from J; junction bases left unmatched: 11. The CDR3 loop reads CASSTFGTGRGDTQYF. The CDR3 DNA sequence: TGTGCCAGCAGCACGTTTGGGACAGGGAGGGGAGATACGCAGTATTTT.

The table lists this clonotype with many counts. The rearrangement uses TRBV5-1 and TRBJ2-1; no clear D. The CDR3 is made up of 12 amino acids. The V end was cut by 4 bases, the J end by 2 bases, with 4 bases between. Germline lookup yields CDR1 SGHRS and CDR2 YFSETQ. This CDR3 reads CASSLAYNEQFF. In nucleotides, the CDR3 is TGCGCCAGCAGCCTAGCCTACAATGAGCAGTTCTTC. Based on the CDR3 plus reference TRBV5-1 and TRBJ2-1, the full variable domain is KAGVTQTPRYLIKTRGQQVTLSCSPISGHRSVSWYQQTPGQGLQFLFEYFSETQRNKGNFPGRFSGRQFSNSRSEMNVSTLELGDSALYLCASSLAYNEQFFGPGTRLTVL.

The genes are TRBV7-9 and TRBJ2-7; D is perhaps TRBD1 (5 bases). Germline loops: CDR1 SEHNR, CDR2 FQNEAQ (reference sequence). The CDR3 has 14 residues. Trimming removed 0 bases at V and 2 bases at J, with 8 bases between. This CDR3 is CASSLAGRAYEQYF. In nucleotides, the CDR3 is TGTGCCAGCAGCTTAGCAGGCAGGGCCTACGAGCAGTACTTC.

This clonotype was counted many times. This chain joins TRBV19 and TRBJ2-2; maybe TRBD2 (6 bases). With 4 bases removed from V and 3 bases from J, the gap between germline ends came to 9 bases. Per germline, CDR1 LNHDA and CDR2 SQIVND (reference sequence). The CDR3 loop spans 14 amino acids. The CDR3 loop is CASSTDYYTGELFF. For the CDR3, the DNA is TGTGCCAGTAGTACGGACTACTACACCGGGGAGCTGTTTTTT.

This clonotype was observed at least ten times. The chain is built from TRBV7-2 and TRBJ2-5; 15 nucleotides agree with TRBD2. The germline CDR1 and CDR2 sequences are SGHTA and FQGNSA. The CDR3 has 14 amino acids. The trim removed 5 bases at V and 9 bases at J, leaving 4 bases unmatched. The CDR3 is CASSPGLAGGAQYF. CDR3 in DNA: TGTGCCAGCAGCCCCGGACTAGCGGGAGGGGCCCAGTACTTC.

This clonotype has a count of ten or more. The V gene is TRBV20-1, the J gene TRBJ1-1, with TRBD1 matching over 7 bases. V was pared by 3 bases and J by 6 bases, with 1 base of the junction left unmatched. Germline CDR1 DFQATT, CDR2 SNEGSKA (reference sequence). This CDR3 is 11 amino acids long. The DNA for the CDR3 is TGCAGTGCTAGCAGGGGGGCTGAAGCTTTCTTT. It codes for CSASRGAEAFF.

This clonotype showed up just a few times. The CDR3 spells CASSRTSGANEQFF. The CDR3 DNA reads as TGTGCCAGCAGTAGGACTAGCGGGGCTAATGAGCAGTTCTTC. J is TRBJ2-1 and V is TRBV12-3 or TRBV12-4; 12 positions agree with TRBD2. V gave up 5 bases and J gave up 7 bases; unmatched junction bases: 3. This CDR3 contains 14 residues.

This clonotype showed up many times. The chain carries TRBV4-2 and TRBJ1-2, with D possibly TRBD1 on 5 matching bases. Trimming shortened V by 0 bases and J by 11 bases, and 19 bases separated the two germline ends. The CDR3 runs to 15 residues. Germline V gene lookup returns CDR1 LGHNA and CDR2 YNFKEQ. CDR3 amino acids: CASSQDVPLGRVYTF. CDR3 in DNA: TGTGCCAGCAGCCAAGATGTCCCCCTCGGCAGGGTATACACCTTC.

At least ten counts were recorded for this clonotype. The chain links TRBV5-1 to TRBJ2-5; 8 bases agree with TRBD1. Trimming removed 1 base from V and 10 bases from J; junction bases left unmatched: 3. Germline CDR1 is SGHRS and CDR2 is YFSETQ. The CDR3 contains 12 residues. CDR3 nucleotides: TGCGCCAGCAGCTTGTCGACAGGGGACCAGTACTTC. It codes for CASSLSTGDQYF.